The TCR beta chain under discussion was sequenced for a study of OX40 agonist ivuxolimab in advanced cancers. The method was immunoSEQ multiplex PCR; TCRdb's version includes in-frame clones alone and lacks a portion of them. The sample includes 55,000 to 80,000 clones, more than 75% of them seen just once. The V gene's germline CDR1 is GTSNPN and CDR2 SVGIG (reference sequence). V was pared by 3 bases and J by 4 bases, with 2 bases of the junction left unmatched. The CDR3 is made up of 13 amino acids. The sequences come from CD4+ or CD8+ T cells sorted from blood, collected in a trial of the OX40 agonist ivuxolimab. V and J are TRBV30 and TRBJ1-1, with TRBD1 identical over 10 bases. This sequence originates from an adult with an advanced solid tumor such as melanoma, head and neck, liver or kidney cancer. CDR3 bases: TGTGCCTGGAGGGGACAGGGGACCACTGAAGCTTTCTTT. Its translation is CAWRGQGTTEAFF.